This T cell receptor (beta chain) appears in the sequencing data of a study of cytomegalovirus exposure and HLA in healthy donors. Notes on the study in general: Within an earlier analysis, most TCR beta V segments proved productive either about 87% or about 30% of the time. Based on reports, TCR beta sequences accurately predicted HLA-A and HLA-B alleles for most subjects.

It was with 60 Vbeta and 13 Jbeta primers that the PCR ran. The table came from immunoSEQ multiplex PCR; TCRdb's copy has only in-frame clones and leaves some out. The sample holds approximately 88,000 clones, roughly 80% seen once. This CDR3 comprises 15 residues. Per germline, CDR1 SGHKS and CDR2 YYEKEE (reference sequence). Trimming removed 0 bases from V and 6 bases from J, with 10 bases in between. Donors likely had unrecorded immune exposures despite being nominally healthy when sampled. Worth noting for this clone: Its antigen is not identified.

The chain links TRBV5-5 to TRBJ1-6; D remains unclear. The sequencing sample was made of PBMCs. The TCR originated in a man in his fifties or sixties in good health and CMV-seropositive. The chain's CDR3 is CASSLGLISNSPLHF. The CDR3 nucleotides read TGTGCCAGCAGCTTGGGACTTATTTCTAATTCACCCCTCCACTTT. The variable domain in full, with the rest retrieved from reference TRBV5-5 and TRBJ1-6, is DAGVTQSPTHLIKTRGQQVTLRCSPISGHKSVSWYQQVLGQGPQFIFQYYEKEERGRGNFPDRFSARQFPNYSSELNVNALLLGDSALYLCASSLGLISNSPLHFGNGTRLTVT.